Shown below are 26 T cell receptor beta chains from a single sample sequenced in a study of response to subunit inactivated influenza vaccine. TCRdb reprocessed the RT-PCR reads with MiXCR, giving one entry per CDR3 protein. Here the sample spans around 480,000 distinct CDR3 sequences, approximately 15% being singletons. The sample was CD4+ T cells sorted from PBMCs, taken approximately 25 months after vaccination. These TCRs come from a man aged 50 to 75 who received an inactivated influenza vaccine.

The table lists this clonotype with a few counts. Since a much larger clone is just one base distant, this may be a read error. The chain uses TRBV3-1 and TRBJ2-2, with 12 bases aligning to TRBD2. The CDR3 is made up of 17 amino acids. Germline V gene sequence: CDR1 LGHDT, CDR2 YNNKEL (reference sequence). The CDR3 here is CACSQDPLAGGRGELFF. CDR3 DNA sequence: TGTGCCTGCAGCCAAGATCCACTAGCGGGAGGCCGCGGGGAGCTGTTTTTT. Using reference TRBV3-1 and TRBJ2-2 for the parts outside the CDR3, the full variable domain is DTAVSQTPKYLVTQMGNDKSIKCEQNLGHDTMYWYKQDSKKFLKIMFSYNNKELIINETVPNRFSPKSPDKAHLNLHINSLELGDSAVYFCACSQDPLAGGRGELFFGEGSRLTVL.

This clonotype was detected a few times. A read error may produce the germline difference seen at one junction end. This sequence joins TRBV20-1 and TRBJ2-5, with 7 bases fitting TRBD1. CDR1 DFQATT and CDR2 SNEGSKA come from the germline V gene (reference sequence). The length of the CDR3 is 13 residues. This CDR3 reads CSAAGTAREAQYF. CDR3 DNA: TGCAGTGCTGCCGGGACAGCAAGAGAGGCCCAGTACTTC.

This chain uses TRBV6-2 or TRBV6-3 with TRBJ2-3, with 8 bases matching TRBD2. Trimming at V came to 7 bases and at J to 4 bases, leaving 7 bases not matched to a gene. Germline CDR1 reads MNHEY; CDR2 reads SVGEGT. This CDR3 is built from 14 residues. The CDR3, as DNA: TGTGCCAGCATAGGCCTAGCGGGCCCAGATACGCAGTATTTT. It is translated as CASIGLAGPDTQYF.

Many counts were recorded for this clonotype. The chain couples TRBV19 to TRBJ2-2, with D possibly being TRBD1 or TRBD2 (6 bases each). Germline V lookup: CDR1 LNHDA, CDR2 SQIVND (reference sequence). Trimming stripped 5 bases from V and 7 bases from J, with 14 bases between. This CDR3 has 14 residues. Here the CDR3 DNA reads TGTGCCAGTAGTCTATCGGGGGCCGACGGGGAGCTGTTTTTT. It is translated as CASSLSGADGELFF. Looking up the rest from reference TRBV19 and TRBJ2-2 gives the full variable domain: DGGITQSPKYLFRKEGQNVTLSCEQNLNHDAMYWYRQDPGQGLRLIYYSQIVNDFQKGDIAEGYSVSREKKESFPLTVTSAQKNPTAFYLCASSLSGADGELFFGEGSRLTVL.

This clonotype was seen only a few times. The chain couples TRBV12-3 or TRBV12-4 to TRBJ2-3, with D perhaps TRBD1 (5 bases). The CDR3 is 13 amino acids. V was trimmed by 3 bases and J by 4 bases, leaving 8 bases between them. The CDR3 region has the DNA TGTGCCAGCAGTTTCAGCAGGGCAGATACGCAGTATTTT. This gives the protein CASSFSRADTQYF.

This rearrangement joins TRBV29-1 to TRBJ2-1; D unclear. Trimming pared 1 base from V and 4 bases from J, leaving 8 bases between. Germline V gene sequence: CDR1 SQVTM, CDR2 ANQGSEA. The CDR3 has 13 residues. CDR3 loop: CSVEATGYNEQFF. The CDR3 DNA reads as TGCAGCGTTGAAGCGACCGGATACAATGAGCAGTTCTTC.

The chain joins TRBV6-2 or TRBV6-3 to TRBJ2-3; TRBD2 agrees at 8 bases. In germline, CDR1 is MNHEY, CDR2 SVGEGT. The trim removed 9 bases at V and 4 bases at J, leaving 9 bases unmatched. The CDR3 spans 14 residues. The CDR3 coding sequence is TGTGCCAGTTCAGCGGGAGTCTCCCCAGATACGCAGTATTTT. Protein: CASSAGVSPDTQYF.

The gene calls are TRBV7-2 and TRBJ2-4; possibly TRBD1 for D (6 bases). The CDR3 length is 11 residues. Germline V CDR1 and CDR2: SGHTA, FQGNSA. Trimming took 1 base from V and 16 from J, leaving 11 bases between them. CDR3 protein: CASSLDRVIYF. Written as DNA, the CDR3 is TGTGCCAGCAGCTTAGACAGGGTGATTTACTTC.

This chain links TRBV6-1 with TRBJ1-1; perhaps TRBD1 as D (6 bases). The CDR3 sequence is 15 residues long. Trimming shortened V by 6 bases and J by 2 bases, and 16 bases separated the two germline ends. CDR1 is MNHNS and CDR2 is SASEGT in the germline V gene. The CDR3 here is CASSRNWGQNTEAFF. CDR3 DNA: TGTGCCAGCAGCAGAAACTGGGGGCAAAACACTGAAGCTTTCTTT.

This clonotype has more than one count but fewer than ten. The CDR3 sequence: CASSQEAGGAGNTIYF. The CDR3 region has the DNA TGCGCCAGCAGCCAAGAAGCTGGGGGAGCTGGAAACACCATATATTTT. The chain carries TRBV4-3 and TRBJ1-3, with a tentative D call TRBD1 (5 bases). V lost 0 bases to trimming and J lost 2 bases, with 11 bases between them. CDR1 LGHNA and CDR2 YSLEER come from the germline V gene. This CDR3 is 16 amino acids long.

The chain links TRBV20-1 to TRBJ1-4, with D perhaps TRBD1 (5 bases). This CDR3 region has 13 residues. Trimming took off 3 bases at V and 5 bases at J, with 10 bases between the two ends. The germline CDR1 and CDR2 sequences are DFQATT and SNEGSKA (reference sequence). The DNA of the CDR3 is TGCAGTGCTAGTCGACAGCCCAATGAAAAACTGTTTTTT. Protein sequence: CSASRQPNEKLFF.

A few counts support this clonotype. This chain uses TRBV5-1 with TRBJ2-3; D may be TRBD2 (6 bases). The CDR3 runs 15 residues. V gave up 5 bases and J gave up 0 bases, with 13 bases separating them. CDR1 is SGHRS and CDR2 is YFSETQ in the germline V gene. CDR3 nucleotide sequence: TGCGCCAGCAGTATCGCGGGGAGAAGCACAGATACGCAGTATTTT. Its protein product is CASSIAGRSTDTQYF. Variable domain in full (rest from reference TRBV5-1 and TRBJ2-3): KAGVTQTPRYLIKTRGQQVTLSCSPISGHRSVSWYQQTPGQGLQFLFEYFSETQRNKGNFPGRFSGRQFSNSRSEMNVSTLELGDSALYLCASSIAGRSTDTQYFGPGTRLTVL.

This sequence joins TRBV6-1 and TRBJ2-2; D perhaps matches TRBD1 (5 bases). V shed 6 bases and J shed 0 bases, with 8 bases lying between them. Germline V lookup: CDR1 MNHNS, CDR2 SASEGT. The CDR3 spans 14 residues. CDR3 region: CASRRQTNTGELFF. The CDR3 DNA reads TGTGCCAGCAGAAGACAGACGAACACCGGGGAGCTGTTTTTT.

The CDR3 coding sequence is TGTGCCAGCAGCTTAGCGTCGGCCCAAGAGACCCAGTACTTC. It encodes CASSLASAQETQYF. The gene calls are TRBV7-6 and TRBJ2-5; D is uncertain. V was cut by 0 bases and J by 1 base, with 6 bases left in between. Germline V lookup: CDR1 SGHVS, CDR2 FNYEAQ. This CDR3 region has 14 residues.

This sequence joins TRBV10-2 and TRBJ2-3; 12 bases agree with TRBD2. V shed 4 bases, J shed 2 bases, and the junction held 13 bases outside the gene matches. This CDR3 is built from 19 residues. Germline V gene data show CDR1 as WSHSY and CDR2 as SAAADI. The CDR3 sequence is CASSVVLAGGPWHTDTQYF. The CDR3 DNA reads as TGCGCCAGCAGTGTCGTTCTAGCGGGGGGGCCGTGGCACACAGATACGCAGTATTTT.

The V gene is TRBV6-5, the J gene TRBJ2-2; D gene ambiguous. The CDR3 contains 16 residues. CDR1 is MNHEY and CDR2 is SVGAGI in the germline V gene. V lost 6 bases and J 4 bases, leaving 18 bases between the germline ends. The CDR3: CASSRLEAVGTGELFF. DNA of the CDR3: TGTGCCAGCAGCCGACTCGAGGCGGTGGGCACCGGGGAGCTGTTTTTT.

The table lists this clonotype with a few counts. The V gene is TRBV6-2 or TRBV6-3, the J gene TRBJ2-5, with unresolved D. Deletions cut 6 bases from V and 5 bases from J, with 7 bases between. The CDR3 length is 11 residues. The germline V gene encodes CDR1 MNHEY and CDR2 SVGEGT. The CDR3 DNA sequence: TGTGCCAGCAGGGATTGGGAGACCCAGTACTTC. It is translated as CASRDWETQYF.

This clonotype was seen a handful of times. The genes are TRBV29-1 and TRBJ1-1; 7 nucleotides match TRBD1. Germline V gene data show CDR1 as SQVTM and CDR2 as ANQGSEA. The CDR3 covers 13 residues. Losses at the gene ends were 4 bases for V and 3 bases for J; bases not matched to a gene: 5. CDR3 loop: CSVAGGQDTEAFF. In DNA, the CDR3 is TGCAGCGTTGCAGGTGGACAGGACACTGAAGCTTTCTTT.

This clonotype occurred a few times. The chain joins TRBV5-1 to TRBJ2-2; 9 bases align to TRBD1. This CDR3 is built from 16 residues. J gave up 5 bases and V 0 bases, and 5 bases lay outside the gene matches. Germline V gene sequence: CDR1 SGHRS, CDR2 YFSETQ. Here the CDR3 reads CASSLEGTGKTGELFF. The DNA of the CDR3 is TGCGCCAGCAGCTTGGAGGGGACAGGGAAAACCGGGGAGCTGTTTTTT.

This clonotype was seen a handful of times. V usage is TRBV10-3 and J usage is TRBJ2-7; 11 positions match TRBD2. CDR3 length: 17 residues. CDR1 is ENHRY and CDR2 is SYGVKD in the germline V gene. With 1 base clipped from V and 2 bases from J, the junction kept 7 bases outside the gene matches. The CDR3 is CAISELAGGAPPYEQYF. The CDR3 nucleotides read TGTGCCATCAGTGAGTTAGCGGGAGGGGCCCCCCCCTACGAGCAGTACTTC.

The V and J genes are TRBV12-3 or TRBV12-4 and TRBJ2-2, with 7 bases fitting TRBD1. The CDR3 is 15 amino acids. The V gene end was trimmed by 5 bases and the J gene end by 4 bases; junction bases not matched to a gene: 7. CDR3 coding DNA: TGTGCCAGCAGTCGGGAAGGGACAGTCACCGGGGAGCTGTTTTTT. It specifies CASSREGTVTGELFF.

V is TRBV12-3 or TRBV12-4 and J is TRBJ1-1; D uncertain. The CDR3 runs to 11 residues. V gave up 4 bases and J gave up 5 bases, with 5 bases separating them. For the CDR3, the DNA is TGTGCCAGCAGTTGGGATACTGAAGCTTTCTTT. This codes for CASSWDTEAFF.

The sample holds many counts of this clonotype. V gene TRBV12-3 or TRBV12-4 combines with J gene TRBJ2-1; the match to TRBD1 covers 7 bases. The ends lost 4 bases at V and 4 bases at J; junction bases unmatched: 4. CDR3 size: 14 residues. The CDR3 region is CASSSGTDYNEQFF. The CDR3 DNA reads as TGTGCCAGCAGTTCCGGGACAGATTACAATGAGCAGTTCTTC.

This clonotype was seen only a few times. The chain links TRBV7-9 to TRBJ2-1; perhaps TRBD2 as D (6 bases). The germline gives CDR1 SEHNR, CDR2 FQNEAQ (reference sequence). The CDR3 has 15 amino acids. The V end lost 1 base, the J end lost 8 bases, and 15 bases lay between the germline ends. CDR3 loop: CASSLGRVVFDEQFF. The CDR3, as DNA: TGTGCCAGCAGCTTAGGGAGGGTAGTATTCGATGAGCAGTTCTTC.

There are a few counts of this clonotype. CDR3 nucleotide sequence: TGTGCCAGCAGCGTAGATCCGACATCCACCGGGGAGCTGTTTTTT. Translated, it gives CASSVDPTSTGELFF. The chain is built from TRBV9 and TRBJ2-2; D is unclear. V was pared by 0 bases and J by 4 bases, with 10 bases between. Looked up from germline, CDR1 is SGDLS and CDR2 is YYNGEE. The CDR3 consists of 15 residues.

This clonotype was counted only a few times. As DNA, the CDR3 is TGTGCCATCAGAAACTATCCCGGGACAGGGTTTGAGACCCAGTACTTC. It specifies CAIRNYPGTGFETQYF. The chain links TRBV10-3 to TRBJ2-5; the match to TRBD1 covers 9 bases. The CDR3 is 16 amino acids. V gave up 6 bases and J gave up 5 bases; unmatched junction bases: 13. Germline V lookup: CDR1 ENHRY, CDR2 SYGVKD.